These T cell receptor beta chains were read from a single sample in a study of blood T cell repertoires in COVID-19. The assay was immunoSEQ multiplex PCR, and TCRdb's table has in-frame clones only and misses some. The sample lists 200,000 to 250,000 clones, about four fifths occurring once. The sequenced sample was peripheral blood. These receptors were taken from a woman in her 40s with acute or convalescent COVID-19. The CDR3 runs from the conserved cysteine through the conserved F or W. A D gene is named only where the DNA matches it firmly. Size is stated for part of the rows, as once, few or many counts, or as a class when the clone is expanded.

CDR3nt: TGTGCCAGTAACAATGTAAGGAGAGATGAAAAACTGTTTTTT
CDR3aa: CASNNVRRDEKLFF
j_gene: TRBJ1-4
d_gene: NA
abundance: NA
len: 14
v_gene: TRBV19

CDR3nt: TGTGCCAGCAGCTTAAGCGGACTAGGAAATGAGCAGTTCTTC
CDR3aa: CASSLSGLGNEQFF
j_gene: TRBJ2-1
d_gene: TRBD2
abundance: once
len: 14
v_gene: TRBV7-9

CDR3nt: TGTGCCAGCAGCTTTGATCTAGCGGGAGGGGCAGATACGCAGTATTTT
CDR3aa: CASSFDLAGGADTQYF
j_gene: TRBJ2-3
d_gene: TRBD2
abundance: NA
len: 16
v_gene: TRBV5-6

CDR3nt: TGCGCCAGCAGCGTGGTAAATGGCGAAAAACTGTTTTTT
CDR3aa: CASSVVNGEKLFF
j_gene: TRBJ1-4
d_gene: NA
abundance: few
len: 13
v_gene: TRBV5-1

CDR3nt: TGCGCCAGCAGCTCAAGACAGGGGGGTGAGCAGTACTTC
CDR3aa: CASSSRQGGEQYF
j_gene: TRBJ2-7
d_gene: TRBD1
abundance: NA
len: 13
v_gene: TRBV5-1

CDR3nt: TGTGCCAGCAGCTTAGGGGCTAGCGGGATTTTAGAGACCCAGTACTTC
CDR3aa: CASSLGASGILETQYF
j_gene: TRBJ2-5
d_gene: TRBD2
abundance: NA
len: 16
v_gene: TRBV11-2

CDR3nt: TGTGCCAGCAGCGCTCGGGACAGGGGTCCAAACTATGGCTACACCTTC
CDR3aa: CASSARDRGPNYGYTF
j_gene: TRBJ1-2
d_gene: TRBD1
abundance: NA
len: 16
v_gene: TRBV5-6

CDR3nt: TGCGCCAGCAGCCAAGCTGCCTGGGGGCACAATGAGCAGTTCTTC
CDR3aa: CASSQAAWGHNEQFF
j_gene: TRBJ2-1
d_gene: NA
abundance: once
len: 15
v_gene: TRBV4-3

CDR3nt: TGTGCCAGCAGCCGCAGGGGCGATAGCAATCAGCCCCAGCATTTT
CDR3aa: CASSRRGDSNQPQHF
j_gene: TRBJ1-5
d_gene: NA
abundance: NA
len: 15
v_gene: TRBV9

CDR3nt: TGTGCCAGCAGCTTAGTCGCGCTAGCGGCGAACGAGCAGTACTTC
CDR3aa: CASSLVALAANEQYF
j_gene: TRBJ2-7
d_gene: TRBD2
abundance: NA
len: 15
v_gene: TRBV11-2

CDR3nt: TGTGCCAGCAGCTTAGGATGGCAGAATGAGCAGTTCTTC
CDR3aa: CASSLGWQNEQFF
j_gene: TRBJ2-1
d_gene: NA
abundance: NA
len: 13
v_gene: TRBV7-6

CDR3nt: TGCGCCAGCAGCTTGGAGGCGGCGGACACAGATACGCAGTATTTT
CDR3aa: CASSLEAADTDTQYF
j_gene: TRBJ2-3
d_gene: NA
abundance: NA
len: 15
v_gene: TRBV5-1

CDR3nt: TGTGCCAGCTCACCAGGGACAGGGGTCTACGAGCAGTACTTC
CDR3aa: CASSPGTGVYEQYF
j_gene: TRBJ2-7
d_gene: TRBD1
abundance: NA
len: 14
v_gene: TRBV18

CDR3nt: TGTGCCAGCAGCCCCGCCCACGCAGGAATCACCTACGAGCAGTACTTC
CDR3aa: CASSPAHAGITYEQYF
j_gene: TRBJ2-7
d_gene: NA
abundance: NA
len: 16
v_gene: TRBV28

CDR3nt: TGTGCCAGCAGCCAAAGACAGGGGTTTGGCTACACCTTC
CDR3aa: CASSQRQGFGYTF
j_gene: TRBJ1-2
d_gene: TRBD1
abundance: NA
len: 13
v_gene: TRBV3-1/TRBV3-2

CDR3nt: TGTGCCAGCAGCTCGCCAGGGCGGGAGGGCCACAATGAGCAGTTCTTC
CDR3aa: CASSSPGREGHNEQFF
j_gene: TRBJ2-1
d_gene: TRBD2
abundance: once
len: 16
v_gene: TRBV7-9

CDR3nt: TGCGCCAGCAGTGTAGGGGGAAACGCCGCTGAAGCTTTCTTT
CDR3aa: CASSVGGNAAEAFF
j_gene: TRBJ1-1
d_gene: NA
abundance: NA
len: 14
v_gene: TRBV10-1

CDR3nt: TGTGCCAGCAGCCACAGGGGACCGCTCTACGAGCAGTACTTC
CDR3aa: CASSHRGPLYEQYF
j_gene: TRBJ2-7
d_gene: NA
abundance: NA
len: 14
v_gene: TRBV3-1/TRBV3-2

CDR3nt: TGTGCCAGCAGCGTACGGGGACAGGGACTTGAAAAACTGTTTTTT
CDR3aa: CASSVRGQGLEKLFF
j_gene: TRBJ1-4
d_gene: TRBD1
abundance: NA
len: 15
v_gene: TRBV9

CDR3nt: TGTGCCAGCCGAGGGACTAGCGGGGGGGCGAGGCATGAGCAGTTCTTC
CDR3aa: CASRGTSGGARHEQFF
j_gene: TRBJ2-1
d_gene: TRBD2
abundance: NA
len: 16
v_gene: TRBV14

CDR3nt: TGCAGTGCTAGTAGAGTGGGGGGAATTAGCACAGATACGCAGTATTTT
CDR3aa: CSASRVGGISTDTQYF
j_gene: TRBJ2-3
d_gene: NA
abundance: NA
len: 16
v_gene: TRBV20-1

CDR3nt: TGCGCCAGCAGTGAGAACCCGGGGGGGCTGGGAGAGACCCAGTACTTC
CDR3aa: CASSENPGGLGETQYF
j_gene: TRBJ2-5
d_gene: TRBD2
abundance: NA
len: 16
v_gene: TRBV10-2

CDR3nt: TGTGCCAGCAGTGAAGGGGACTACTCCTACGAGCAGTACTTC
CDR3aa: CASSEGDYSYEQYF
j_gene: TRBJ2-7
d_gene: TRBD2
abundance: NA
len: 14
v_gene: TRBV6-1

CDR3nt: TGTGCCAGCAGTGTACAGGCTGACTATGGCTACACCTTC
CDR3aa: CASSVQADYGYTF
j_gene: TRBJ1-2
d_gene: NA
abundance: NA
len: 13
v_gene: TRBV2

CDR3nt: TGTGCCAGCAGCTCAAATGACAGAGTGGCTTTCTTT
CDR3aa: CASSSNDRVAFF
j_gene: TRBJ1-1
d_gene: NA
abundance: NA
len: 12
v_gene: TRBV11-2

CDR3nt: TGTGCCAGCAGCTCCTCTCAGGGGGTCAACTATGGCTACACCTTC
CDR3aa: CASSSSQGVNYGYTF
j_gene: TRBJ1-2
d_gene: TRBD1
abundance: NA
len: 15
v_gene: TRBV5-5

CDR3nt: TGTGCCAGCAGCTTAGGGCCCGAGCAGTTCTTC
CDR3aa: CASSLGPEQFF
j_gene: TRBJ2-1
d_gene: NA
abundance: once
len: 11
v_gene: TRBV11-2

CDR3nt: TGTGCCAGTAGTTGGACATCCAGTGAAGCTTTCTTT
CDR3aa: CASSWTSSEAFF
j_gene: TRBJ1-1
d_gene: NA
abundance: few
len: 12
v_gene: TRBV19

CDR3nt: TGTGCCAGCTCACAGGGACATAACTTAGTGGCTTTCTTT
CDR3aa: CASSQGHNLVAFF
j_gene: TRBJ1-1
d_gene: NA
abundance: once
len: 13
v_gene: TRBV18

CDR3nt: TGTGCCAGCAGCTTAGATCCCGCTAGCGGGGGGGCCGGGCAGTTCTTC
CDR3aa: CASSLDPASGGAGQFF
j_gene: TRBJ2-1
d_gene: TRBD2
abundance: NA
len: 16
v_gene: TRBV7-6

CDR3nt: TGTGCCAGCAGTCCAACACGAACCTACGAGCAGTACTTC
CDR3aa: CASSPTRTYEQYF
j_gene: TRBJ2-7
d_gene: NA
abundance: once
len: 13
v_gene: TRBV27

CDR3nt: TGTGCCAGCAGCTCCCACTTAGGAGGGGTTCCCCTGGATAACTATGGCTACACCTTC
CDR3aa: CASSSHLGGVPLDNYGYTF
j_gene: TRBJ1-2
d_gene: NA
abundance: NA
len: 19
v_gene: TRBV5-6

CDR3nt: TGTGCCAGCAGCTGGAGAGGGGGCGACTACAATGAGCAGTTCTTC
CDR3aa: CASSWRGGDYNEQFF
j_gene: TRBJ2-1
d_gene: TRBD1
abundance: NA
len: 15
v_gene: TRBV11-3

CDR3nt: TGTGCCAGCAGCGTAGAAGCGTTCACCGATACGCAGTATTTT
CDR3aa: CASSVEAFTDTQYF
j_gene: TRBJ2-3
d_gene: NA
abundance: once
len: 14
v_gene: TRBV9

CDR3nt: TGCAGCGTAGACGGGCTAGCGCTGGATACGCAGTATTTT
CDR3aa: CSVDGLALDTQYF
j_gene: TRBJ2-3
d_gene: NA
abundance: NA
len: 13
v_gene: TRBV29-1

CDR3nt: TGTGCCAGCAGCGAGGAGGGGGCCTCCCCCTATGGCTACACCTTC
CDR3aa: CASSEEGASPYGYTF
j_gene: TRBJ1-2
d_gene: TRBD1
abundance: NA
len: 15
v_gene: TRBV4-2

CDR3nt: TGTGCCAGCAGTGACTCCCCGGGACAGGGAGAGACCCAGTACTTC
CDR3aa: CASSDSPGQGETQYF
j_gene: TRBJ2-5
d_gene: TRBD1
abundance: few
len: 15
v_gene: TRBV6-4